One and the same sample provided the 18 T cell receptor beta chains below, sequenced in a study of blood T cell dynamics during melanoma immunotherapy. The repertoire was sequenced with immunoSEQ multiplex PCR; TCRdb's copy has only in-frame clones and lacks some. Of roughly 6,000 clones in the sample, 88% were seen once. Time point indicated: pre-treatment baseline. This specimen consisted of blood, obtained from a patient treated with checkpoint blockade. These TCRs come from a human donor with melanoma.

This clone occurred a few times. The chain recombines TRBV6-1 with TRBJ2-2; D might be TRBD1 (5 bases). Germline loops: CDR1 MNHNS, CDR2 SASEGT. The CDR3 has 14 residues. Trimming pared 9 bases from V and 3 bases from J, leaving 14 bases between. CDR3 DNA sequence: TGTGCCAGTAAAACAGGTGTGGACACCGGGGAGCTGTTTTTT. Translation gives CASKTGVDTGELFF.

This chain joins TRBV21-1 and TRBJ2-2; no DNA check was done on the table's D call, TRBD2. TRBV21-1 is assigned pseudogene status. This CDR3 comprises 17 residues. The CDR3 sequence: CASSKERRGSLSRGAVF. The CDR3 DNA sequence: TGTGCCAGCAGCAAGGAGCGGCGGGGGAGCCTGAGCCGGGGAGCTGTTTTT.

The count of this clone is one. The rearrangement joins TRBV5-4 to TRBJ1-2; 10 bases match TRBD1. Per germline, CDR1 SGHNT and CDR2 YYREEE (reference sequence). The CDR3 sequence is 14 residues long. V lost 3 bases, J lost 6 bases, and 5 bases stayed unmatched. The CDR3 DNA reads as TGTGCCAGCAGCTCGACAGGGGGCGCGAATGGCTACACCTTC. Amino acids: CASSSTGGANGYTF.

This clone was seen just once. The gene calls are TRBV21-1 and TRBJ2-2; TRBD1 is the table's D call, not checked against the DNA. TRBV21-1 is classified as a pseudogene. The CDR3 runs 15 residues. The CDR3 sequence is CASSGGTANTGELFF. The CDR3 nucleotides read TGTGCCAGCAGCGGCGGGACAGCGAACACCGGGGAGCTGTTTTTT.

This clone was seen only once. The chain links TRBV9 to TRBJ2-3; 10 bases match TRBD2. Germline V gene sequence: CDR1 SGDLS, CDR2 YYNGEE. The CDR3 is 16 residues long. J gave up 1 base and V 5 bases, and 7 bases lay outside the gene matches. CDR3 in DNA: TGTGCCAGCAGAGCTAGCGGGGGAGGTGGCACAGATACGCAGTATTTT. As protein: CASRASGGGGTDTQYF.

The chain couples TRBV6-5 to TRBJ1-2; 7 bases are a match to TRBD1. Germline CDR1 reads MNHEY; CDR2 reads SVGAGI. The CDR3 is 14 residues long. V shed 6 bases, J shed 8 bases, and the junction held 12 bases outside the gene matches. In nucleotides, the CDR3 is TGTGCCAGCAGCCGCCAGGGGGGGTGGTGGGGCTACACCTTC. Translation gives CASSRQGGWWGYTF.

The chain links TRBV14 to TRBJ1-4; TRBD1 is a possible D gene (5 bases). Per germline, CDR1 SGHDN and CDR2 FVKESK. This CDR3 is built from 14 residues. Trimming pared 4 bases from V and 11 bases from J, leaving 17 bases between. CDR3 sequence: CASSPGIAGPKLFF. CDR3 sequence (DNA): TGTGCCAGCAGCCCAGGGATTGCTGGTCCGAAACTGTTTTTT.

The V gene is TRBV7-9, the J gene TRBJ1-1; TRBD1 might be the D (5 bases). Trimming took 6 bases from V and 6 from J, leaving 14 bases between them. CDR3 size: 13 residues. The germline CDR1 and CDR2 sequences are SEHNR and FQNEAQ (reference sequence). The CDR3 nucleotides are TGTGCCAGCAGTTTAATTCAGGGTGCTGAAGCTTTCTTT. This gives the protein CASSLIQGAEAFF.

This clone was seen more than once but under ten times. V is TRBV29-1 and J is TRBJ2-7; 7 bases line up with TRBD1. Germline V gene data show CDR1 as SQVTM and CDR2 as ANQGSEA. After removal of 6 bases from V and 2 bases from J, the junction contained 7 bases not matched to a gene. CDR3 length: 13 amino acids. CDR3 amino acids: CSVQGQQTYEQYF. The CDR3, as DNA: TGCAGCGTCCAGGGACAGCAAACCTACGAGCAGTACTTC.

The table lists this clone with a count of one. The rearrangement uses TRBV14 and TRBJ1-4; TRBD1 is a possible D gene (6 bases). V dropped 0 bases and J dropped 8 bases, with 13 bases sitting between them. The CDR3 is 15 residues long. Germline-derived CDR1 and CDR2 are SGHDN and FVKESK. CDR3 nucleotides: TGTGCCAGCAGCCAAGATGCAGGGGCCGGGGAAAAACTGTTTTTT. It encodes CASSQDAGAGEKLFF.

V is TRBV19 and J is TRBJ1-5, with D tentatively TRBD1 (5 bases). The germline V gene encodes CDR1 LNHDA and CDR2 SQIVND (reference sequence). This CDR3 comprises 11 residues. V was cut by 5 bases and J by 7 bases, with 6 bases left in between. The CDR3 DNA follows: TGTGCCAGTAGTGGGGCGCAGCCCCAGCATTTT. It is translated as CASSGAQPQHF. Full variable domain (remainder filled in from reference TRBV19 and TRBJ1-5): DGGITQSPKYLFRKEGQNVTLSCEQNLNHDAMYWYRQDPGQGLRLIYYSQIVNDFQKGDIAEGYSVSREKKESFPLTVTSAQKNPTAFYLCASSGAQPQHFGDGTRLSIL.

The genes are TRBV6-1 and TRBJ2-3; 12 bases are a match to TRBD1. The CDR3 extends over 17 amino acids. Germline V gene data show CDR1 as MNHNS and CDR2 as SASEGT. With 2 bases clipped from V and 6 bases from J, the junction kept 9 bases outside the gene matches. The CDR3 spells CASSEMVFGTGGDTQYF. CDR3 DNA sequence: TGTGCCAGCAGTGAAATGGTTTTCGGGACAGGGGGCGATACGCAGTATTTT.

As DNA, the CDR3 is TGTGCCAGCAGCCAACAGGGGGCAAGTGGAAACACCATATATTTT. It is translated as CASSQQGASGNTIYF. The chain employs TRBV6-5 and TRBJ1-3; 9 nucleotides match TRBD1. V shed 6 bases, J shed 3 bases, and the junction held 6 bases outside the gene matches. Germline V gene sequence: CDR1 MNHEY, CDR2 SVGAGI. This CDR3 is built from 15 residues.

The chain links TRBV7-2 to TRBJ1-4; TRBD1 is a possible D gene (5 bases). V shed 5 bases and J shed 5 bases, with 15 bases lying between them. The germline V gene encodes CDR1 SGHTA and CDR2 FQGNSA. The CDR3 runs 15 residues. As DNA, the CDR3 is TGTGCCAGCAGCAGCCAGTCCGGGACCAATGAAAAACTGTTTTTT. It yields the protein CASSSQSGTNEKLFF.

The V call is TRBV4-2, the J call TRBJ1-3; D is undetermined. The germline V gene has CDR1 LGHNA and CDR2 YNFKEQ. The CDR3 is made up of 16 amino acids. V was cut by 4 bases and J by 1 base, with 14 bases left in between. This CDR3 reads CASSPPVRRSGNTIYF. For the CDR3, the DNA is TGTGCCAGCAGCCCCCCGGTGCGGCGGTCTGGAAACACCATATATTTT.

The chain uses TRBV7-2 and TRBJ2-5; D gene uncertain. Germline lookup yields CDR1 SGHTA and CDR2 FQGNSA. Between the trimmed V and J ends, which lost 0 bases and 4 bases, there was a span of 12 bases. The CDR3 sequence is 15 residues long. The chain's CDR3 is CASSLALASSETQYF. The DNA for the CDR3 is TGTGCCAGCAGCTTAGCGCTTGCCAGTTCAGAGACCCAGTACTTC.

V and J are TRBV5-6 and TRBJ2-7; no clear D. V was clipped by 2 bases and J by 3 bases, with 3 bases between them. The length of the CDR3 is 11 residues. Germline loops: CDR1 SGHDT, CDR2 YYEEEE. The CDR3 coding sequence is TGTGCCAGCAGCTTTAGCTACGAGCAGTACTTC. This sequence encodes CASSFSYEQYF.

CDR3 nucleotide sequence: TGTGCCAGCAGTTACTCCCTTTACAATGAGCAGTTCTTC. As protein: CASSYSLYNEQFF. This chain joins TRBV6-5 and TRBJ2-1; no reliable D call. The CDR3 runs to 13 residues. The germline V gene has CDR1 MNHEY and CDR2 SVGAGI. Trimming took 0 bases from V and 4 from J, leaving 4 bases between them.